Detailed here is one TCR beta chain. Its antigen is still unknown. The data stem from a study of shared clonotypes between healthy human individuals. The wider study: Three CD4 naive, three CD4 memory, two CD8 naive and one CD8 memory plate were used per donor.

This CDR3 contains 10 residues. V was shortened by 2 bases and J by 6 bases, with 2 bases between the two germline ends. Germline CDR1 is SGHDT and CDR2 is YYEEEE. Regarding the study as a whole: Four donors shared about 4.5% of their naive CD4 clonotypes.

Data came from immunoSEQ multiplex PCR; TCRdb stores just in-frame clones and leaves some out. The sample shows over a million clones, around four fifths of them seen only once. The TCR sequence derives from a man aged 18 to 29 in good health. Sequences were obtained from memory CD4+ T cells sorted from blood. Regarding subset: CD45RA-negative fraction. The chain uses TRBV5-6 and TRBJ1-2; D gene ambiguous. CDR3 nucleotide sequence: TGTGCCAGCAGCTTTAATGGCTACACCTTC. Translation gives CASSFNGYTF.